This passage covers 30 T cell receptor beta chains from one sample sequenced in a study of blood T cell repertoires in COVID-19. Generated by immunoSEQ multiplex PCR, the TCRdb table keeps only in-frame clones and is missing some. This sample has over 150,000 clones, with roughly 87% found just once. What was sequenced was PBMCs or T cells enriched from blood (not recorded which). These receptors originate from a woman aged 50 to 65 who had recovered from COVID-19.

Note on this clone: Other DNA sequences from this sample encode an identical CDR3 as well. The J gene is TRBJ2-7, the V gene TRBV6-5; possible D gene TRBD1, 5 bases. This CDR3 has 12 residues. The V and J ends lost 5 bases and 4 bases respectively, with 9 bases between them. Germline V gene lookup returns CDR1 MNHEY and CDR2 SVGAGI. CDR3 region: CASSLTGYEQYF. The CDR3 DNA reads as TGTGCCAGCAGTCTAACAGGTTACGAGCAGTACTTC.

V is TRBV11-3 and J is TRBJ2-1, with D possibly matching TRBD2 (6 bases). V dropped 4 bases and J dropped 2 bases, with 15 bases sitting between them. CDR3 length: 16 amino acids. From germline, CDR1 is SGHNT and CDR2 YENEEA. Here the CDR3 DNA reads TGTGCCAGCAGCTCCCTGAGGCGGGGCACCTACAATGAGCAGTTCTTC. Its translation is CASSSLRRGTYNEQFF. Full variable domain (outside the CDR3, taken from reference TRBV11-3 and TRBJ2-1): EAGVVQSPRYKIIEKKQPVAFWCNPISGHNTLYWYLQNLGQGPELLIRYENEEAVDDSQLPKDRFSAERLKGVDSTLKIQPAELGDSAVYLCASSSLRRGTYNEQFFGPGTRLTVL.

The chain couples TRBV10-3 to TRBJ2-1; D gene ambiguous. Germline CDR1 is ENHRY and CDR2 is SYGVKD. The CDR3 length is 16 residues. Trimming stripped 6 bases from V and 0 bases from J, with 15 bases between. For the CDR3, the DNA is TGTGCCATCAGCCCCCGTGTCGTGAGCTCCTACAATGAGCAGTTCTTC. This gives the protein CAISPRVVSSYNEQFF.

This clone has more than one count but fewer than ten. V usage is TRBV11-2 and J usage is TRBJ1-1; TRBD1 matches at 8 bases. V was pared by 3 bases and J by 3 bases, with 3 bases of the junction left unmatched. Germline V gene lookup returns CDR1 SGHAT and CDR2 FQNNGV. The CDR3 consists of 14 residues. The chain's CDR3 is CASSFGRGHTEAFF. CDR3 nucleotide sequence: TGTGCCAGCAGCTTCGGCAGGGGGCACACTGAAGCTTTCTTT.

The rearrangement uses TRBV7-2 and TRBJ2-2, with a tentative D call TRBD2 (5 bases). V was shortened by 0 bases and J by 3 bases, with 5 bases between the two germline ends. The CDR3 runs 14 residues. Per the germline V gene, CDR1 is SGHTA and CDR2 is FQGNSA. In DNA form, the CDR3 reads TGTGCCAGCAGCTTAGCGGGAGACACCGGGGAGCTGTTTTTT. It is translated as CASSLAGDTGELFF.

The chain recombines TRBV28 with TRBJ1-4, with D maybe TRBD1 (6 bases). The germline V and J ends were trimmed by 10 bases and 8 bases, with 14 bases remaining between them. This CDR3 has 12 residues. The germline V gene has CDR1 MDHEN and CDR2 SYDVKM. The CDR3 bases are TGTGCCACCAACAGGGATGGAGAAAAACTGTTTTTT. It yields the protein CATNRDGEKLFF.

This chain links TRBV19 with TRBJ1-4; 9 bases match TRBD1. The germline V gene has CDR1 LNHDA and CDR2 SQIVND (reference sequence). This CDR3 has 14 amino acids. V gave up 7 bases and J gave up 8 bases; unmatched junction bases: 8. CDR3 coding DNA: TGTGCCAGTACCACAGGGGGCAGTGGAGAAAAACTGTTTTTT. Its protein is CASTTGGSGEKLFF. The full variable domain, in which reference TRBV19 and TRBJ1-4 provide the parts outside the CDR3, is DGGITQSPKYLFRKEGQNVTLSCEQNLNHDAMYWYRQDPGQGLRLIYYSQIVNDFQKGDIAEGYSVSREKKESFPLTVTSAQKNPTAFYLCASTTGGSGEKLFFGSGTQLSVL.

Here the CDR3 reads CASSYGTGGGNSPLHF. The CDR3 DNA follows: TGTGCCAGCAGTTACGGGACAGGGGGTGGAAATTCACCCCTCCACTTT. V usage is TRBV6-5 and J usage is TRBJ1-6; 11 bases are a match to TRBD1. V was clipped by 2 bases and J by 7 bases; unmatched bases: 4. Germline-derived CDR1 and CDR2 are MNHEY and SVGAGI. This CDR3 comprises 16 residues.

This chain links TRBV28 with TRBJ1-2; the D gene is possibly TRBD1 (5 bases). The CDR3 sequence is 12 residues long. With 3 bases removed from V and 8 bases from J, the gap between germline ends came to 10 bases. Per germline, CDR1 MDHEN and CDR2 SYDVKM. CDR3 sequence (DNA): TGTGCCAGCAGTTTGCTGGGGGGGGGCTACACCTTC. This gives the protein CASSLLGGGYTF.

The chain combines TRBV2 with TRBJ2-3; weak D call: TRBD1 (5 bases). CDR3 length: 14 amino acids. V lost 7 bases, J lost 0 bases, and 11 bases lay in between. Germline loops: CDR1 SNHLY, CDR2 FYNNEI. The CDR3 region has the DNA TGTGCCAGCAAGCCGACAGTCAGCACAGATACGCAGTATTTT. As protein: CASKPTVSTDTQYF.

DNA of the CDR3: TGTGCCAGACCCCCCCCCGGGTCTATGAACACTGAAGCTTTCTTT. Translated: CARPPPGSMNTEAFF. The chain uses TRBV27 and TRBJ1-1; no definite D call. The V end was cut by 9 bases, the J end by 0 bases, with 17 bases between. The V gene's germline CDR1 is MNHEY and CDR2 SMNVEV (reference sequence). The CDR3 runs 15 residues.

J is TRBJ2-7 and V is TRBV3-1 (or the pseudogene TRBV3-2); D is unclear. V lost 0 bases, J lost 0 bases, and 12 bases lay in between. The CDR3 is 16 residues long. Germline V gene lookup returns CDR1 LGHDT and CDR2 YNNKEL (reference sequence). CDR3 DNA: TGTGCCAGCAGCCAAGACCCAGCTCCTAGCTCCTACGAGCAGTACTTC. It specifies CASSQDPAPSSYEQYF.

The rearrangement uses TRBV24-1 and TRBJ2-3, with D possibly TRBD2 on 5 matching bases. CDR1 is KGHDR, CDR2 SFDVKD, per germline. The CDR3 is 15 amino acids. The germline V and J ends were trimmed by 4 bases and 2 bases, with 12 bases remaining between them. Here the CDR3 DNA reads TGTGCCACCAGTGAAACAGCGGAGAACACAGATACGCAGTATTTT. Protein product: CATSETAENTDTQYF.

The V call is TRBV7-2, the J call TRBJ2-7; TRBD2 matches at 9 bases. The V and J ends lost 2 bases and 3 bases, in that order; junction bases with no gene match: 8. From germline, CDR1 is SGHTA and CDR2 FQGNSA. This CDR3 is 16 amino acids long. CDR3 DNA sequence: TGTGCCAGCAGCTTATCTCAGGCTAGCGGGATCTACGAGCAGTACTTC. Translated, it gives CASSLSQASGIYEQYF.

This clone was seen many times. The chain carries TRBV24-1 and TRBJ2-2; 11 nucleotides agree with TRBD2. CDR1 and CDR2 (germline): KGHDR, SFDVKD. V was pared by 9 bases and J by 7 bases, with 6 bases of the junction left unmatched. The CDR3 spans 14 residues. The chain's CDR3 is CATALAGDVGELFF. CDR3 nucleotides: TGTGCCACCGCACTAGCGGGAGATGTCGGGGAGCTGTTTTTT.

The chain employs TRBV27 and TRBJ1-5; 9 bases are shared with TRBD1. The length of the CDR3 is 15 residues. The junction had 5 bases not matched to a gene; V was cut back by 6 bases and J by 2 bases. Germline V gene sequence: CDR1 MNHEY, CDR2 SMNVEV (reference sequence). The CDR3 DNA reads as TGTGCCAGCAGAGGACAGGGGTTTGGCAATCAGCCCCAGCATTTT. Its translation: CASRGQGFGNQPQHF.

The chain joins TRBV29-1 to TRBJ1-4, with D possibly TRBD1 on 6 matching bases. Trimming removed 5 bases from V and 10 bases from J, with 14 bases in between. The CDR3 consists of 12 residues. Germline values: CDR1 SQVTM, CDR2 ANQGSEA. CDR3 amino acids: CSVQAGERKLFF. DNA for the CDR3: TGCAGCGTTCAGGCAGGGGAGCGAAAACTGTTTTTT.

The V and J genes are TRBV6-5 and TRBJ1-6; tentative D call: TRBD1 (6 bases). The ends were cut back, 6 bases at V and 6 bases at J, with 15 bases in the middle. Germline V lookup: CDR1 MNHEY, CDR2 SVGAGI. There are 15 residues in the CDR3. Here the CDR3 reads CASSSVGGANSPLHF. The CDR3, as DNA: TGTGCCAGCAGCTCGGTGGGGGGGGCTAATTCACCCCTCCACTTT.

The V call is TRBV5-8, the J call TRBJ2-2; TRBD2 agrees at 13 bases. CDR1 SGHTS and CDR2 YDEGEE come from the germline V gene. J lost 5 bases, V lost 5 bases, and 6 bases had no gene match. This CDR3 contains 16 residues. The CDR3 bases are TGTGCCAGCAGTCCGGGACTAGCGGGAAGAACCGGGGAGCTGTTTTTT. It specifies CASSPGLAGRTGELFF.

The DNA of the CDR3 is TGTGCCAGCTCACCTCTAGCGGGAGAGGATGAGCAGTTCTTC. This sequence encodes CASSPLAGEDEQFF. This chain links TRBV18 with TRBJ2-1; 10 bases map to TRBD2. V trimming: 3 bases; J trimming: 8 bases; junction bases outside the gene matches: 4. Germline V lookup: CDR1 KGHSH, CDR2 LQKENI. The CDR3 spans 14 residues.

The V call is TRBV7-3, the J call TRBJ2-5; 10 bases are a match to TRBD2. The CDR3 covers 15 residues. V lost 5 bases to trimming and J lost 2 bases; unmatched junction nucleotides: 5. CDR1 is SGHTA and CDR2 is FQGTGA in the germline V gene. Here the CDR3 DNA reads TGTGCCAGCAGCCCACTAGCGGGGATACAAGAGACCCAGTACTTC. Its translation: CASSPLAGIQETQYF.

The chain has TRBV6-4 and TRBJ1-6; 9 bases align to TRBD1. After removal of 6 bases from V and 4 bases from J, the junction contained 4 bases not matched to a gene. The germline V gene encodes CDR1 MRHNA and CDR2 SNTAGT. The CDR3 runs to 15 residues. The CDR3 spells CASSPGTGYNSPLHF. The CDR3 DNA reads TGTGCCAGCAGCCCCGGGACAGGGTATAATTCACCCCTCCACTTT.

The sample holds a few counts of this clone. The V gene is TRBV5-1, the J gene TRBJ2-7, with D tentatively TRBD1 (5 bases). The CDR3 runs to 13 residues. Per germline, CDR1 SGHRS and CDR2 YFSETQ. V lost 6 bases to trimming and J lost 4 bases, with 14 bases between them. The CDR3 region has the DNA TGCGCCAGCACCACAGACCAGGGATACGAGCAGTACTTC. Translating gives CASTTDQGYEQYF.

This chain connects TRBV6-2 or TRBV6-3 to TRBJ1-1; 9 nucleotides agree with TRBD1. J was trimmed by 3 bases and V by 0 bases; bases with no gene match: 14. In germline, CDR1 is MNHEY, CDR2 SVGEGT. This CDR3 has 19 amino acids. CDR3 region: CASSYSPPAPGQGHTEAFF. The CDR3 coding sequence is TGTGCCAGCAGTTACTCCCCTCCTGCTCCGGGACAGGGACACACTGAAGCTTTCTTT.

This rearrangement joins TRBV19 to TRBJ2-5, with D possibly being TRBD1 (6 bases). The CDR3 is 15 residues long. Trimming stripped 6 bases from V and 2 bases from J, with 16 bases between. Germline assignment: CDR1 LNHDA and CDR2 SQIVND (reference sequence). CDR3 residues: CASRALRDRQETQYF. CDR3 DNA sequence: TGTGCCAGTAGGGCTCTTCGCGACAGGCAAGAGACCCAGTACTTC.

V usage is TRBV19 and J usage is TRBJ1-2, with D possibly TRBD1 on 5 matching bases. The V gene's germline CDR1 is LNHDA and CDR2 SQIVND (reference sequence). Trimming took 7 bases from V and 5 from J, leaving 17 bases between them. The CDR3 consists of 14 residues. The CDR3 DNA reads as TGTGCCAGTACCTATGGAGGGGACCTTTATGGCTACACCTTC. This codes for CASTYGGDLYGYTF.

The rearrangement uses TRBV19 and TRBJ2-3; 9 nucleotides agree with TRBD1. The length of the CDR3 is 15 residues. J lost 3 bases, V lost 8 bases, and 9 bases had no gene match. Germline V gene lookup returns CDR1 LNHDA and CDR2 SQIVND (reference sequence). CDR3 bases: TGTGCCAGTCGACAGGGGGGAGGGCGAACAGATACGCAGTATTTT. Translating gives CASRQGGGRTDTQYF.

The rearrangement joins TRBV5-5 to TRBJ2-2; D may be TRBD2 (6 bases). The ends were cut back, 0 bases at V and 0 bases at J, with 9 bases in the middle. The germline CDR1 and CDR2 sequences are SGHKS and YYEKEE (reference sequence). CDR3 length: 16 amino acids. The CDR3 DNA is TGTGCCAGCAGCTTGGGGTCTAGCGCGAACACCGGGGAGCTGTTTTTT. Protein: CASSLGSSANTGELFF.

V gene TRBV2 combines with J gene TRBJ2-3, with TRBD1 as a possible D gene (6 bases). The CDR3 spans 16 residues. Germline CDR1 SNHLY, CDR2 FYNNEI. The V end was cut by 7 bases, the J end by 2 bases, with 19 bases between. DNA of the CDR3: TGTGCCAGCAATGCTGCCCGAGGGGGTCCCACAGATACGCAGTATTTT. This encodes CASNAARGGPTDTQYF. The entire variable domain, with the rest obtained from reference TRBV2 and TRBJ2-3, is as follows: EPEVTQTPSHQVTQMGQEVILRCVPISNHLYFYWYRQILGQKVEFLVSFYNNEISEKSEIFDDQFSVERPDGSNFTLKIRSTKLEDSAMYFCASNAARGGPTDTQYFGPGTRLTVL.

The gene calls are TRBV3-1 (or the pseudogene TRBV3-2) and TRBJ1-1; unclear D gene. In germline, CDR1 is LGHDT, CDR2 YNNKEL (reference sequence). V was pared by 4 bases and J by 11 bases, with 17 bases between. The CDR3 is 13 amino acids. The CDR3 DNA reads as TGTGCCAGCAGCCCACAAAGAGACACTCGCGCTTTCTTT. Amino acid sequence: CASSPQRDTRAFF.